In its sample, the clone carrying this T cell receptor (beta chain) was seen many times. Its target is not known. Each CDR3 protein is one row after TCRdb ran MiXCR on the RT-PCR reads. The profile shows about 540,000 distinct CDR3 sequences, roughly 25% of them singletons. With 3 bases clipped from V and 2 bases from J, the junction kept 9 bases outside the gene matches. CDR3 length: 18 amino acids. From germline, CDR1 is SGHRS and CDR2 YFSETQ. These data come from a study of response to subunit inactivated influenza vaccine. Study-level findings and limits: Authors suggested few new T cells are recruited by each seasonal influenza vaccination.

The sample was also linked to a second study, of T cells expressing NK-cell markers. This second study notes: As the method of synthesis, 5'RACE template switching with UMIs yielded TCR beta cDNA. Seven HCMV-seropositive donors and one seronegative donor made up the eight sequenced donors. Researchers report these clonotypes also headed the CD3+CD56-NKG2C+ fraction in several donors.

The source material was CD4+ T cells sorted from PBMCs, sampled 11 to 12 days after vaccination. The genes are TRBV5-1 and TRBJ2-1; 12 nucleotides line up with TRBD2. The clonotype originates from a man aged 50-59 years who received an inactivated influenza vaccine. The CDR3 DNA is TGCGCCAGCAGCTCGGTACTAGCGGGAGGTTTCACCTACAATGAGCAGTTCTTC. Encoded protein: CASSSVLAGGFTYNEQFF.